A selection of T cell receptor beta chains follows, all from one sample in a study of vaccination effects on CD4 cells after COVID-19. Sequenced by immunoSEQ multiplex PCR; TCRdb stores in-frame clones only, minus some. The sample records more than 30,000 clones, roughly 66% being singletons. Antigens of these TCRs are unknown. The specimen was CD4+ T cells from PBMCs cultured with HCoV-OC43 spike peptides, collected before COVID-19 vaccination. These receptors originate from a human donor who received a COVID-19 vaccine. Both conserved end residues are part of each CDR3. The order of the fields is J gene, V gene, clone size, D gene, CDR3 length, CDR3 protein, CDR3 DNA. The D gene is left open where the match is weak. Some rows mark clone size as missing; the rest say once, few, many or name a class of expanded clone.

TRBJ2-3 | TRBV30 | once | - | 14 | CAWSVQAGTDTQYF | TGTGCCTGGAGTGTTCAAGCGGGCACAGATACGCAGTATTTT
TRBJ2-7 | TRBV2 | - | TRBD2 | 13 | CASRKRGSYEQYF | TGTGCCAGCAGGAAGCGGGGTTCCTACGAGCAGTACTTC
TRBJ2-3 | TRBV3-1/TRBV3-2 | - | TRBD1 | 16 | CASSHLGTGPSDTQYF | TGTGCCAGCAGCCATCTTGGGACAGGGCCCTCAGATACGCAGTATTTT
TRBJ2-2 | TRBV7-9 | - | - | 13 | CASSLDGPGELFF | TGTGCCAGCAGCTTAGACGGTCCCGGGGAGCTGTTTTTT
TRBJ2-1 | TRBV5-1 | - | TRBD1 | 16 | CASSLGTGQGRNEQFF | TGCGCCAGCAGCTTGGGTACTGGACAGGGTCGCAATGAGCAGTTCTTC
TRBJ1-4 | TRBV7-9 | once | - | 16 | CASSLGNRVLNEKLFF | TGTGCCAGCAGCTTAGGAAACAGGGTCCTTAATGAAAAACTGTTTTTT
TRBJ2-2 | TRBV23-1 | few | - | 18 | CASSRPSGSDSGAGELFF | TGCGCCAGCAGTCGCCCTTCAGGGAGTGACAGCGGAGCCGGGGAGCTGTTTTTT
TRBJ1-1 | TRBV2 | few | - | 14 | CASRKQGMNTEAFF | TGTGCCAGCAGGAAACAGGGTATGAACACTGAAGCTTTCTTT
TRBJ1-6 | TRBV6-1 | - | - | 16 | CASSVQGPSYNSPLHF | TGTGCCAGCAGTGTACAGGGCCCCTCCTATAATTCACCCCTCCACTTT
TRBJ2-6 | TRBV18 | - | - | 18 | CASSMPNRVPSGANVLTF | TGTGCCAGCTCAATGCCGAACAGGGTCCCTTCTGGGGCCAACGTCCTGACTTTC
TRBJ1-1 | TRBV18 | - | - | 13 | CASSPNINTEAFF | TGTGCCAGCTCACCAAACATTAACACTGAAGCTTTCTTT
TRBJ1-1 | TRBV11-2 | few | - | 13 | CASSYQRNTEAFF | TGTGCCAGCAGCTATCAAAGGAACACTGAAGCTTTCTTT
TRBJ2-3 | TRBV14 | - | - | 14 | CASSQDHSGNTQYF | TGTGCCAGCAGCCAAGATCATTCGGGGAATACGCAGTATTTT
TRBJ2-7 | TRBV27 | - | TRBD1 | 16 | CASSRPLRDRSYEQYF | TGTGCCAGCTCCCGTCCCCTTCGGGACAGATCTTACGAGCAGTACTTC
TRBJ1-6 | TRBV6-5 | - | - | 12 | CASRPGNSPLHF | TGTGCCAGCAGACCAGGGAATTCACCCCTCCACTTT
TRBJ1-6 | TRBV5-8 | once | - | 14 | CASSLRTDNSPLHF | TGTGCCAGCAGCTTGAGAACGGATAATTCACCCCTCCACTTT
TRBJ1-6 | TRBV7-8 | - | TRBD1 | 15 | CASSTRTGAGSPLHF | TGTGCCAGCAGCACCAGGACAGGGGCTGGTTCACCCCTCCACTTT
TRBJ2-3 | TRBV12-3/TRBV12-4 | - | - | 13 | CASRSGTWNTQYF | TGTGCCAGCAGGTCGGGAACCTGGAATACGCAGTATTTT
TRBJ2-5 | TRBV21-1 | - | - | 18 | CASSKAGRDGRRRETQYF | TGTGCCAGCAGCAAAGCGGGGCGCGATGGGAGGAGACGAGAGACCCAGTACTTC
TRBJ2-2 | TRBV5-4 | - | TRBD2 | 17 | CASSTPSSGSIGGELFF | TGTGCCAGCAGCACGCCATCTAGCGGGAGTATCGGCGGGGAGCTGTTTTTT
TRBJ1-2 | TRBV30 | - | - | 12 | CAWSRQNGGYTF | TGTGCCTGGAGTAGGCAGAATGGTGGCTACACCTTC
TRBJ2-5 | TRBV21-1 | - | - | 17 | CASSSGDSGNAKETQYF | TGTGCCAGCTCCTCCGGGGATAGCGGCAATGCCAAAGAGACCCAGTACTTC
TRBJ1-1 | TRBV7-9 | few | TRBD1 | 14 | CASSPGTANTEAFF | TGTGCCAGCAGCCCCGGGACAGCGAACACTGAAGCTTTCTTT
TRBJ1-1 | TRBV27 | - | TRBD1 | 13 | CASSLQGAREAFF | TGTGCCAGCAGCCTACAGGGGGCACGGGAAGCTTTCTTT
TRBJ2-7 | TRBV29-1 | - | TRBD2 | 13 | CSVAPPLAGLQYF | TGCAGCGTTGCCCCACCGCTAGCGGGGTTGCAGTACTTC
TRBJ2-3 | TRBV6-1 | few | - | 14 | CASSERQYTDTQYF | TGTGCCAGCAGTGAAAGACAGTACACAGATACGCAGTATTTT
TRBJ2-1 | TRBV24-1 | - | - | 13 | CATSDLIRNEQFF | TGTGCCACCAGTGATTTGATCCGCAATGAGCAGTTCTTC
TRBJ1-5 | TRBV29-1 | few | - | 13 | CSVEENSNQPQHF | TGCAGCGTTGAAGAAAACAGCAATCAGCCCCAGCATTTT
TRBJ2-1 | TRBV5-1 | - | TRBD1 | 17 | CASSLDRGAVRTNEQFF | TGCGCCAGCAGCTTGGACAGGGGCGCTGTTCGTACGAATGAGCAGTTCTTC
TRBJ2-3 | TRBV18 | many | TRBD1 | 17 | CASSQLGGTGGPDTQYF | TGTGCCAGCTCGCAATTAGGCGGGACAGGGGGCCCAGATACGCAGTATTTT
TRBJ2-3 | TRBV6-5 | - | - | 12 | CASSPYTDTQYF | TGTGCCAGCAGTCCCTACACAGATACGCAGTATTTT
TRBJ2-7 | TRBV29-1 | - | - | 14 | CSVELPRRTGEQYF | TGCAGCGTTGAACTCCCCCGCAGAACGGGCGAGCAGTACTTC
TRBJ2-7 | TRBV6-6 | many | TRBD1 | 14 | CASSYPGQAYEQYF | TGTGCCAGCAGTTACCCGGGACAGGCATACGAGCAGTACTTC
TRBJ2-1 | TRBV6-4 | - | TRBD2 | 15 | CASSAGLAGDNEQFF | TGTGCCAGCAGTGCGGGACTAGCGGGAGACAATGAGCAGTTCTTC
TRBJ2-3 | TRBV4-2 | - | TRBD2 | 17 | CASSPGHGEGRTDTQYF | TGTGCCAGCAGCCCAGGGCACGGGGAGGGGAGAACAGATACGCAGTATTTT
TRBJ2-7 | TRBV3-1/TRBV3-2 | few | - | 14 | CASSLAVGSYEQYF | TGTGCCAGCAGCTTAGCGGTGGGGTCCTACGAGCAGTACTTC
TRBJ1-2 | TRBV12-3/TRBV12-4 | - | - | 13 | CASSRGLDYGYTF | TGTGCCAGCAGCCGCGGGTTGGACTATGGCTACACCTTC
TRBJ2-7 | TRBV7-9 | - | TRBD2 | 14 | CASSLDGGSHEQYF | TGTGCCAGCAGCTTAGACGGGGGGAGTCACGAGCAGTACTTC
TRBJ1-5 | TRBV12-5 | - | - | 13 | CASGLESNQPQHF | TGTGCTAGTGGTTTAGAGAGCAATCAGCCCCAGCATTTT
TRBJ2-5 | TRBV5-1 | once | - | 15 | CASSLGHRNQETQYF | TGCGCCAGCAGCTTGGGACATCGGAACCAAGAGACCCAGTACTTC